This T cell receptor (beta chain) was captured by sequencing in a study of T cell responses to AZD1222 COVID-19 vaccine. Study outcomes and limitations: Repertoire sampling occurred only after the peak T cell response.

Details on this clone: Its cognate antigen is unknown.

TCRdb's copy holds only in-frame clones and misses some; the assay was immunoSEQ multiplex PCR. The data hold more than 150,000 clones, with 94% observed a single time. The CDR3 has 15 amino acids. Germline V lookup: CDR1 LGHDT, CDR2 YNNKEL (reference sequence). Between the trimmed V and J ends, which lost 0 bases and 6 bases, there was a span of 15 bases. The TCR was taken from an adult in good health. The chain joins TRBV3-1 (or the pseudogene TRBV3-2) to TRBJ2-7, with TRBD2 as a possible D gene (6 bases). Sample: peripheral blood, taken on day 0 of AZD1222 vaccination. Written as DNA, the CDR3 is TGTGCCAGCAGCCAAGATGGGGTAACAGCGGGCGAGCAGTACTTC. It encodes CASSQDGVTAGEQYF.